These T cell receptor beta chains were read from a single sample in a study of cytomegalovirus exposure and HLA in healthy donors. Sequenced by immunoSEQ multiplex PCR; TCRdb stores in-frame clones only, minus some. This table holds 75,000 to 90,000 clones, around 77% found once. Material: PBMCs. These TCRs come from a man aged 50 to 60 in good health and CMV-seronegative. Each CDR3 is given with its conserved first and last residue. The D gene is left open where the match is weak. Size tells how often a clone was seen (once, few, many) or the class of an expanded clone, and some rows leave it out.

D gene	J gene	V gene	clone size	CDR3 DNA	CDR3 protein
TRBD2	TRBJ2-7	TRBV28	NA	TGTGCCAGCAGTCCAGGGCTAGCGGGGGCCGGGATCGAGCAGTACTTC	CASSPGLAGAGIEQYF
NA	TRBJ1-1	TRBV6-6	once	TGTGCCAGCACCCTGGGGCTTCGGGCTTTCTTT	CASTLGLRAFF
NA	TRBJ1-3	TRBV30	NA	TGTGCCTGGAGTGTACCGGGGTCCTCTGGAAACACCATATATTTT	CAWSVPGSSGNTIYF
TRBD1	TRBJ2-2	TRBV5-4	NA	TGTGCCAGTTCGACAGGGCCGAACACCGGGGAGCTGTTTTTT	CASSTGPNTGELFF
NA	TRBJ1-2	TRBV11-1	NA	TGTGCCAGCAGCTCCCAGCGGGGGCCAAACTATGGCTACACCTTC	CASSSQRGPNYGYTF
TRBD2	TRBJ2-6	TRBV11-3	NA	TGTGCCAGCGATACTAGCGGGGGGGCCGGTGGGGCCAACGTCCTGACTTTC	CASDTSGGAGGANVLTF
NA	TRBJ1-1	TRBV6-1	NA	TGTGCCAGCAGCCAGAGGCTTGAAGCTTTCTTT	CASSQRLEAFF
TRBD1	TRBJ2-1	TRBV5-4	NA	TGTGCCAGCAGCTCGCTTCGGACAGGGAACAATGAGCAGTTCTTC	CASSSLRTGNNEQFF
TRBD1	TRBJ1-2	TRBV9	NA	TGTGCCAGCAGCGTAGATTCGGGACAGGGGAACTATGGCTACACCTTC	CASSVDSGQGNYGYTF
NA	TRBJ1-6	TRBV5-8	once	TGTGCCAGCAGCTTGAGCGGGGCCTCCTATAATTCACCCCTCCACTTT	CASSLSGASYNSPLHF
NA	TRBJ1-3	TRBV10-3	NA	TGTGCCATCAGTGATGTGGGGCAGTACTCTGGAAACACCATATATTTT	CAISDVGQYSGNTIYF
TRBD2	TRBJ2-1	TRBV6-5	few	TGTGCCAGCAGACTTGCTAGCGGTTCCTACAATGAGCAGTTCTTC	CASRLASGSYNEQFF
TRBD2	TRBJ2-1	TRBV13	many	TGTGCCAGCAGCTTCGGAGGGAAGGGGAGCGGGGGAACTCCTTCCAATGAGCAGTTCTTC	CASSFGGKGSGGTPSNEQFF
NA	TRBJ2-1	TRBV4-1	NA	TGCGCCAGCAGCATGTCGGGGAGCTCCTACAATGAGCAGTTCTTC	CASSMSGSSYNEQFF
TRBD2	TRBJ2-1	TRBV7-9	NA	TGTGCCAGCAGCCCAATAGCGGGGGGATACAATGAGCAGTTCTTC	CASSPIAGGYNEQFF
TRBD1	TRBJ2-6	TRBV9	few	TGTGCCAGCAGCCTCTCGACAGGGGACTCTGGGGCCAACGTCCTGACTTTC	CASSLSTGDSGANVLTF
NA	TRBJ1-2	TRBV2	NA	TGTGCCAGCAGTACCGATCAGACCGGGACAAGGGTTGATGGCTACACCTTC	CASSTDQTGTRVDGYTF
TRBD1	TRBJ1-2	TRBV5-6	NA	TGTGCCAGCAGCCTCGGACAGGGTTCCTATGGCTACACCTTC	CASSLGQGSYGYTF
TRBD1	TRBJ1-4	TRBV2	NA	TGTGCCAGCAGTGAAGCGGGACAGCCTAATGAAAAACTGTTTTTT	CASSEAGQPNEKLFF
NA	TRBJ2-3	TRBV5-1	NA	TGCGCCAGCAGCTTGGCCGGGGGAACAGATACGCAGTATTTT	CASSLAGGTDTQYF
NA	TRBJ2-5	TRBV14	once	TGTGCCAGCTCCAGAATGGCTTCAGAGACCCAGTACTTC	CASSRMASETQYF
TRBD1	TRBJ1-6	TRBV30	NA	TGTGCCTGGAGCGGACAGGCGAATTCACCCCTCCACTTT	CAWSGQANSPLHF
TRBD2	TRBJ2-7	TRBV6-6	NA	TGTGCCAGCAGTTACCAGTCTAGCGGGGGGTTTCAGCAGTACTTC	CASSYQSSGGFQQYF
NA	TRBJ2-3	TRBV7-2	NA	TGTGCCAGCAGCCGGAGGTCGAGGCCCCTCTTCCCAGATACGCAGTATTTT	CASSRRSRPLFPDTQYF
TRBD1	TRBJ1-6	TRBV10-3	NA	TGTGCCATCAGCCTTTCGGACAGGGAGAATTCACCCCTCCACTTT	CAISLSDRENSPLHF
TRBD2	TRBJ2-1	TRBV19	NA	TGTGCCAGTAGTATAGCGGGGGGAATCTACAATGAGCAGTTCTTC	CASSIAGGIYNEQFF
NA	TRBJ1-2	TRBV5-1	NA	TGCGCCAGCAGCCCGGCGGGGGGTAACTATGGCTACACCTTC	CASSPAGGNYGYTF
NA	TRBJ1-2	TRBV4-2	NA	TGTGCCAGCAGCCAAGATTCCCAGGGGAACGGCTACACCTTC	CASSQDSQGNGYTF
TRBD1	TRBJ2-1	TRBV5-1	NA	TGCGCCAGCAGCGGGACAGTCGACAATGAGCAGTTCTTC	CASSGTVDNEQFF
NA	TRBJ2-7	TRBV9	NA	TGTGCCAGCAGCGTAGAGGCAGGGGACACATACGAGCAGTACTTC	CASSVEAGDTYEQYF
TRBD1	TRBJ2-1	TRBV5-4	NA	TGTGCCAGCAGCTTGATCGGGACAGGGAGGGCCAATGAGCAGTTCTTC	CASSLIGTGRANEQFF
TRBD1	TRBJ1-2	TRBV30	few	TGTGCCTGGAGACAAGGGACAGGGCTCGGCTACACCTTC	CAWRQGTGLGYTF
NA	TRBJ1-6	TRBV19	NA	TGTGCCAGTAGGATGGGGGGCTATAATTCACCCCTCCACTTT	CASRMGGYNSPLHF
NA	TRBJ1-6	TRBV13	NA	TGTGCCAGCAGCTTAGGCCCCTTGGTGGGGCCGGGTAGGAATTCACCCCTCCACTTT	CASSLGPLVGPGRNSPLHF
TRBD1	TRBJ2-7	TRBV7-9	NA	TGTGCCAGCAGTGGACAGGGGAGAAGCTCCTACGAGCAGTACTTC	CASSGQGRSSYEQYF
NA	TRBJ2-1	TRBV27	NA	TGTGCCAGCAACGATTTGAGGGCCCGGGGCAATGAGCAGTTCTTC	CASNDLRARGNEQFF
NA	TRBJ2-5	TRBV12-5	NA	TGTGCTAGTGGTTTGGCTAGGGAGACCCAGTACTTC	CASGLARETQYF
NA	TRBJ1-1	TRBV18	NA	TGTGCCAGCTCACCTACCGGGTCCTCCTGGACTGAAGCTTTCTTT	CASSPTGSSWTEAFF
TRBD1	TRBJ1-2	TRBV7-9	few	TGTGCCAGCAGCTTAGCGCAGGGGGTTGCAGACTTC	CASSLAQGVADF
TRBD1	TRBJ2-5	TRBV5-1	once	TGCGCCAGCAGACAGGGACAGGGAAGGGAGACCCAGTACTTC	CASRQGQGRETQYF
NA	TRBJ2-3	TRBV7-7	NA	TGTGCTAGCAGCCGAAATATAGTCGGAGATACGCAGTATTTT	CASSRNIVGDTQYF
NA	TRBJ1-5	TRBV6-6	NA	TGTGCCAGCAGTTACGCAGGGGGCAATCAGCCCCAGCATTTT	CASSYAGGNQPQHF
TRBD2	TRBJ2-5	TRBV7-9	once	TGTGCCAGCAGCCCCGGGACTAGCGGGGACGAGACCCAGTACTTC	CASSPGTSGDETQYF
NA	TRBJ1-3	TRBV12-5	few	TGTGCTAGTGGTTTGGTAACAGGATTAAGCTCTGGAAACACCATATATTTT	CASGLVTGLSSGNTIYF
TRBD1	TRBJ2-7	TRBV2	NA	TGTGCCGGGAACCGGGACAGGAGTTCCTACGAGCAGTACTTC	CAGNRDRSSYEQYF
TRBD1	TRBJ1-1	TRBV5-5	NA	TGTGCCAGCAGCACCCAGACAGGGGGGAACACTGAAGCTTTCTTT	CASSTQTGGNTEAFF
TRBD2	TRBJ2-1	TRBV9	NA	TGTGCCAGCAGCCCTTCTAGCGGGGAAGGGCAGTTCTTC	CASSPSSGEGQFF
TRBD2	TRBJ2-6	TRBV5-1	NA	TGCGCCAGCAGCTCACCACTAGCGGGTACCTCTGGGGCCAACGTCCTGACTTTC	CASSSPLAGTSGANVLTF
TRBD2	TRBJ2-1	TRBV5-1	NA	TGCGCCAGCAGCTTCGGAGGGACTAGCGGTGCCGCCCGTTACAATGAGCAGTTCTTC	CASSFGGTSGAARYNEQFF
NA	TRBJ1-4	TRBV19	once	TGTGCCAGTAGTTTCCGGACGGGGACTAATGAAAAACTGTTTTTT	CASSFRTGTNEKLFF
NA	TRBJ2-7	TRBV2	NA	TGTGCCAGCGGCAACCCAGGGTGGGAGCAGTACTTC	CASGNPGWEQYF
TRBD1	TRBJ1-1	TRBV18	NA	TGTGCCAGCTCACCAGGGCGAGAGACAGGGGCTTTCTTT	CASSPGRETGAFF
NA	TRBJ1-1	TRBV19	once	TGTGCCAGTAAGAGGCAGCCCCTGCTTATGAACACTGAAGCTTTCTTT	CASKRQPLLMNTEAFF
NA	TRBJ1-1	TRBV7-9	NA	TGTTCCAGCAGCTTTAAGGGAGAGAACACTGAAGCTTTCTTT	CSSSFKGENTEAFF
TRBD1	TRBJ2-3	TRBV12-5	NA	TGTGCTAGTGGGTTAGGGGCAGGGGGCACAACAGATACGCAGTATTTT	CASGLGAGGTTDTQYF
TRBD1	TRBJ2-6	TRBV4-3	NA	TGCGCCAGCAGCCAAAAGACAGGGCGTGGGGCCAACGTCCTGACTTTC	CASSQKTGRGANVLTF